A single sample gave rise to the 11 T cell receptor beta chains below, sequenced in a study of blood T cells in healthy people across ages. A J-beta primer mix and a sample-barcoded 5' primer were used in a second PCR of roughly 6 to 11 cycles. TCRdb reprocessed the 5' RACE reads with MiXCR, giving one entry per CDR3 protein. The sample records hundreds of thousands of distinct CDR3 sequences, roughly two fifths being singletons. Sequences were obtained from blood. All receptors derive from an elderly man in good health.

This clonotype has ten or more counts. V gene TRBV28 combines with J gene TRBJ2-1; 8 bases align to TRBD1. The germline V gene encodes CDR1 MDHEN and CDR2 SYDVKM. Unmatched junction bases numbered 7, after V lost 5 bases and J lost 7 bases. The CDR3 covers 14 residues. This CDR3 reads CASSTGGHQNEQFF. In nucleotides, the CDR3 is TGTGCCAGCAGTACAGGGGGGCATCAGAATGAGCAGTTCTTC.

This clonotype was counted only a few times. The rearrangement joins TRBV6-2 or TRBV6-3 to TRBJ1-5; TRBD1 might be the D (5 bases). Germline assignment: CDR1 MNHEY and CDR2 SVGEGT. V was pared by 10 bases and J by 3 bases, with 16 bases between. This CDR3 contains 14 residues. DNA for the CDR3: TGTGCCACAACGACGGGGGGATCCAATCAGCCCCAGCATTTT. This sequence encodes CATTTGGSNQPQHF.

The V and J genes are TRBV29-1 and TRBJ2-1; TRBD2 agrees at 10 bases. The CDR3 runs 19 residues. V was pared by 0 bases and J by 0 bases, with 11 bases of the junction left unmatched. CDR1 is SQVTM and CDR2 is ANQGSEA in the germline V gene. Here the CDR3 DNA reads TGCAGCGTTGAAGATACTAGCGGGGACCTTGAGAGCTCCTACAATGAGCAGTTCTTC. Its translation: CSVEDTSGDLESSYNEQFF.

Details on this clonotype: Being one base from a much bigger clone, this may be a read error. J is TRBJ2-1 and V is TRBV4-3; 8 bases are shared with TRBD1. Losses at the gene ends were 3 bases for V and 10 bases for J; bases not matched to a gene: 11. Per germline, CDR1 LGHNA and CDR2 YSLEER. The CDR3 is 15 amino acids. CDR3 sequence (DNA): TGCGCCAGCAGCCAGGATACAGGGGGATCCAAGGAGCAGTTCTTC. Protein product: CASSQDTGGSKEQFF.

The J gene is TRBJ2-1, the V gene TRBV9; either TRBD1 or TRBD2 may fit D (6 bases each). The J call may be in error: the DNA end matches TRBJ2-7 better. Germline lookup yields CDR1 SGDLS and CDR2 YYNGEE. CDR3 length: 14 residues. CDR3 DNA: TGTGCCAGCAGCGTAGGGGGGGCCTACAATGAGCAGTACTTC. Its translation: CASSVGGAYNEQYF.

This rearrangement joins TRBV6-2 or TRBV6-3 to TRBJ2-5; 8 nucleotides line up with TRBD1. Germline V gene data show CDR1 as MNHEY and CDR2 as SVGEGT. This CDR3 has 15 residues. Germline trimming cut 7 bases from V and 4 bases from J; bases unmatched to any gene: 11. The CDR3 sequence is CASTLDRVVGETQYF. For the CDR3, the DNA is TGTGCCAGCACCCTGGACAGGGTTGTTGGAGAGACCCAGTACTTC.

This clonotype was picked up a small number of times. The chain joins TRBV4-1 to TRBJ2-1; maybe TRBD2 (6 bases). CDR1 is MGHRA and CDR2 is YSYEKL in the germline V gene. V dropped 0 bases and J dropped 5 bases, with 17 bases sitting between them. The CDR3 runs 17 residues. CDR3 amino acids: CASSQDMTGTLDNEQFF. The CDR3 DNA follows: TGCGCCAGCAGCCAAGATATGACTGGGACTCTAGACAATGAGCAGTTCTTC.

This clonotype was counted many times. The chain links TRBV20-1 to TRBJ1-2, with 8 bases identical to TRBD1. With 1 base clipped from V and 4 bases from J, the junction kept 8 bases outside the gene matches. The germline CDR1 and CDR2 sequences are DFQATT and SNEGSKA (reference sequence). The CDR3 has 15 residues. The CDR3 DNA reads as TGCAGTGCTAGAGGTCGGGCAGGGGGCGCCTATGGCTACACCTTC. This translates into CSARGRAGGAYGYTF.

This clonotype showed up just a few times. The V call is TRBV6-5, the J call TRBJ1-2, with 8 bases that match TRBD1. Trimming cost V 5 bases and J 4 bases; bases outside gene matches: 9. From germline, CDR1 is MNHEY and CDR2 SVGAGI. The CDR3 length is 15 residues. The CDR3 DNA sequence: TGTGCCAGCAGTCCCCGACAGGGGCGTTCCTATGGCTACACCTTC. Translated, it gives CASSPRQGRSYGYTF.

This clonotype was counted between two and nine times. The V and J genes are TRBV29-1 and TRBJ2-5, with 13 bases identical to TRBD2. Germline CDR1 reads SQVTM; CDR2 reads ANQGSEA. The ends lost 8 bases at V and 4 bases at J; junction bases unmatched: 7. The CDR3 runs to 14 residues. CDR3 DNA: TGCAGCCATACTAGCGGGGGGGCCTTAGAGACCCAGTACTTC. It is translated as CSHTSGGALETQYF.

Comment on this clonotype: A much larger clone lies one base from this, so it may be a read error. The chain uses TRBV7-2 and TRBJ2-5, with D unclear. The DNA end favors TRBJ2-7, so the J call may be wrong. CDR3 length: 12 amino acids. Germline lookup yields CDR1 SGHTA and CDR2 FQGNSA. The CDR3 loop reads CAGSPNRYEQYF. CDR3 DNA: TGTGCCGGCAGCCCAAACCGCTACGAGCAGTACTTC.